This T cell receptor beta chain stems from a study of T-cell reconstitution after alpha-beta-depleted transplantation in children. V lost 4 bases and J 1 base, leaving 8 bases between the germline ends. The CDR3 extends over 13 amino acids. From germline, CDR1 is LGHNT and CDR2 FRNRAP. General study findings and limits: Several hundred graft clones that had expanded were reportedly the source of alpha-beta T cells about two months after transplant. At the one-year point after transplant, T-cell counts and TCRbeta diversity were found to come mostly from T cells that had been newly produced. Diversity of TCRbeta at day 60 was high in some patients, arising from surviving recipient T cells and thymic progenitors.

The TCRbeta library incorporated unique molecular identifiers. TCRdb fed the PCR reads into MiXCR, producing one record per CDR3 protein. The table lists hundreds of thousands of distinct CDR3 sequences, 15% to 20% of them singletons. This clonotype was counted between two and nine times. Its specificity is not known. The gene calls are TRBV12-5 and TRBJ2-7; D is uncertain. Material: PBMCs, mostly from graft donor cells, obtained 360 days after TCRalphabeta/CD19-depleted stem cell transplant. The sequence came from a male patient between 2 and 10 years old who had a stem cell transplant for acute lymphoblastic leukemia, so the T cells may come from the graft donor. DNA of the CDR3: TGTGCTAGTGGTTCTGGGGTATCCTACGAGCAGTACTTC. This translates into CASGSGVSYEQYF.